A selection of T cell receptor beta chains follows, all from one sample in a study of beta chain features in type 1 diabetes. The repertoire was sequenced with immunoSEQ multiplex PCR; TCRdb's copy has only in-frame clones and lacks some. Here the sample spans around 130,000 clones, approximately 9% being singletons. The source material was central memory CD4+ T cells from blood. These receptors all stem from a man aged 30 to 39 with type 1 diabetes. CDR3s include the opening cysteine and the closing phenylalanine or tryptophan. The D gene is left open where the match is weak. Clone sizes are given selectively: once, few, many, or a class where the clone is expanded.

CASSLTAANTEAFF	TGTGCCAGCAGCTTAACAGCGGCGAACACTGAAGCTTTCTTT	few	TRBV11-2	NA	TRBJ1-1
CASSYQGEHTEAFF	TGCGCCAGCAGCTACCAGGGGGAACACACTGAAGCTTTCTTT	few	TRBV5-1	TRBD1	TRBJ1-1
CASSLLPSGGGETQYF	TGCGCCAGCAGCTTGCTGCCTAGCGGGGGTGGAGAGACCCAGTACTTC	few	TRBV5-1	TRBD2	TRBJ2-5
CASSLDTGAYGYTF	TGCGCCAGCAGCTTGGATACAGGAGCCTATGGCTACACCTTC	few	TRBV5-1	NA	TRBJ1-2
CASSSTGVGNQPQHF	TGTGCCAGCAGTTCAACAGGGGTTGGTAATCAGCCCCAGCATTTT	few	TRBV6-6	TRBD1	TRBJ1-5
CASSPQSINNEQFF	TGTGCCAGCTCACCACAGTCTATCAACAATGAGCAGTTCTTC	once	TRBV18	NA	TRBJ2-1
CASSQDPTSDKQFF	TGCGCCAGCAGCCAAGATCCCACATCCGACAAGCAGTTTTTT	NA	TRBV4-3	NA	TRBJ1-4
CASSKRRGDRWNTGELFF	TGTGCCAGTAGTAAGCGAAGGGGGGACAGATGGAACACCGGGGAGCTGTTTTTT	NA	TRBV19	NA	TRBJ2-2
CATTSGTGGIYGYTF	TGTGCCACCACCTCCGGGACAGGGGGTATCTATGGCTACACCTTC	few	TRBV19	TRBD1	TRBJ1-2
CASSLGGQGETQYF	TGTGCCAGCAGCCTAGGGGGCCAGGGAGAGACCCAGTACTTC	NA	TRBV6-5	TRBD1	TRBJ2-5
CASSIAGQTTDTQYF	TGTGCCAGTAGTATAGCGGGACAGACCACAGATACGCAGTATTTT	NA	TRBV19	TRBD1	TRBJ2-3